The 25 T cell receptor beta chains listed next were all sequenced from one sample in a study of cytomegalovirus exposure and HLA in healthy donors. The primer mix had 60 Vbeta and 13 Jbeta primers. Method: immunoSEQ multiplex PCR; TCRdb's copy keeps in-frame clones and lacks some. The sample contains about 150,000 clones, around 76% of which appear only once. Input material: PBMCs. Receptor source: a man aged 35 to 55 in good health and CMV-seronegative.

CDR3 bases: TGTGCCAGCAGTTACTATAGGGGTCACGAGCAGTACTTC. Translation gives CASSYYRGHEQYF. J is TRBJ2-7 and V is TRBV6-6, with D tentatively TRBD1 (5 bases). From germline, CDR1 is MNHNY and CDR2 SVGAGI (reference sequence). The CDR3 is 13 residues long. Between the trimmed V and J ends, which lost 1 base and 5 bases, there was a span of 9 bases.

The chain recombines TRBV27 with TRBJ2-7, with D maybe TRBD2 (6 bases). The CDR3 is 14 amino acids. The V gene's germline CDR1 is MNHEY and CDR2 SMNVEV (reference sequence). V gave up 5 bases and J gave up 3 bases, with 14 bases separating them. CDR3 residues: CASSPAVGGYEQYF. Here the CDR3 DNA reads TGTGCCAGCAGTCCCGCCGTCGGGGGCTACGAGCAGTACTTC.

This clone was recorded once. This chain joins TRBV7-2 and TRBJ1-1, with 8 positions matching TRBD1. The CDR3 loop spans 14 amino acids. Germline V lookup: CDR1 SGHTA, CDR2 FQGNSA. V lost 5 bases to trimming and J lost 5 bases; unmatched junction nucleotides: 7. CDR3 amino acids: CASSLTGGGTEAFF. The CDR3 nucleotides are TGTGCCAGCAGCCTTACAGGGGGAGGAACTGAAGCTTTCTTT.

The chain's CDR3 is CAWRGTCHQPQHF. The DNA for the CDR3 is TGTGCCTGGAGAGGGACTTGCCATCAGCCCCAGCATTTT. The V call is TRBV30, the J call TRBJ1-5, with a weak D call TRBD1 (5 bases). CDR3 length equals 13 residues. V was pared by 3 bases and J by 5 bases, with 11 bases between. Germline assignment: CDR1 GTSNPN and CDR2 SVGIG (reference sequence).

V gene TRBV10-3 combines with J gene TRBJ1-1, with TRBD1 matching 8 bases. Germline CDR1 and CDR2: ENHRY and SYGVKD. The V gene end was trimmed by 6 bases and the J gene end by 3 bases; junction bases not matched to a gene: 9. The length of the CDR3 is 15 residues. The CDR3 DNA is TGTGCCATCAGAACTAACAGGGGGATGGACACTGAAGCTTTCTTT. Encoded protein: CAIRTNRGMDTEAFF.

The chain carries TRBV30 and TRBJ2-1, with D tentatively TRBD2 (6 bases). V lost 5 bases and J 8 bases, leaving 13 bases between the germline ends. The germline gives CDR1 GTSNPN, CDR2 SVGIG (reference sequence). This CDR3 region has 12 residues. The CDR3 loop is CAWSGVGDEQFF. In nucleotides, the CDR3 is TGTGCCTGGTCGGGGGTCGGCGATGAGCAGTTCTTC.

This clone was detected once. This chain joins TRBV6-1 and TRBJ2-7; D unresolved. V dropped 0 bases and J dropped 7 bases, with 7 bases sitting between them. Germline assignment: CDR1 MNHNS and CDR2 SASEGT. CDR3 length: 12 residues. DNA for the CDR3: TGTGCCAGCAGTGAAGCCAGTATGGAGCAGTACGTC. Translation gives CASSEASMEQYV.

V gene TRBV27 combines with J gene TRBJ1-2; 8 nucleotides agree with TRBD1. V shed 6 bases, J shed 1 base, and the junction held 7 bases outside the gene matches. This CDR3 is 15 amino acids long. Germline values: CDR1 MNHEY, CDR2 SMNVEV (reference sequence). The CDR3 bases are TGTGCCAGCAGGCCCACAGGGGGTAATAACTATGGCTACACCTTC. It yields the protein CASRPTGGNNYGYTF.

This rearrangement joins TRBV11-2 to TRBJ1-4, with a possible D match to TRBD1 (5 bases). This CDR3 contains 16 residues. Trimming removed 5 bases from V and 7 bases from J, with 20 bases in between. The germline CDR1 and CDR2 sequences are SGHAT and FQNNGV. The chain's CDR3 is CASSPDRDLGGEKLFF. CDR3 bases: TGTGCCAGCAGCCCCGACCGGGACTTAGGCGGTGAAAAACTGTTTTTT. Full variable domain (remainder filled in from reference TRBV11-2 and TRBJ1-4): EAGVAQSPRYKIIEKRQSVAFWCNPISGHATLYWYQQILGQGPKLLIQFQNNGVVDDSQLPKDRFSAERLKGVDSTLKIQPAKLEDSAVYLCASSPDRDLGGEKLFFGSGTQLSVL.

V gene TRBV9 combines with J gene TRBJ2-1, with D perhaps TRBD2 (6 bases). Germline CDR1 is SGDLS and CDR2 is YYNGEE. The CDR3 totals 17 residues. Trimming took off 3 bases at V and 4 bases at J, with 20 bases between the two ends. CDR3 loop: CASSADRIAEPYNEQFF. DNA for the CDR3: TGTGCCAGCAGCGCCGACCGGATAGCGGAACCTTACAATGAGCAGTTCTTC.

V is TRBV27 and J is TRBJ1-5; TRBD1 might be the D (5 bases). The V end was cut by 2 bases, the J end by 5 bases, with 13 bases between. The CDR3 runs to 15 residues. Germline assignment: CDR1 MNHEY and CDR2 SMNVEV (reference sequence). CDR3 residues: CASSLGRAPDQPQHF. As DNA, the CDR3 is TGTGCCAGCAGTTTAGGCAGGGCACCCGATCAGCCCCAGCATTTT.

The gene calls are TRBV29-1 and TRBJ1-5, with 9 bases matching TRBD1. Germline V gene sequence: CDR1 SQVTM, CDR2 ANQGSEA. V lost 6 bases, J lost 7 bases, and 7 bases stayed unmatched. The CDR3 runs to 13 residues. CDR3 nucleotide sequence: TGCAGCGTCCGGGACAGGGATGGGCAGCCCCAGCATTTT. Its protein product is CSVRDRDGQPQHF.

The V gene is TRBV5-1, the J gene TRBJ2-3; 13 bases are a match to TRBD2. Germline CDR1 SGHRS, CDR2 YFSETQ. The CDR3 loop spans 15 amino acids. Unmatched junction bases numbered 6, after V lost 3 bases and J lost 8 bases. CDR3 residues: CASSYGLAGEVTQYF. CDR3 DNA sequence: TGCGCCAGCAGCTATGGACTAGCGGGAGAGGTTACGCAGTATTTT.

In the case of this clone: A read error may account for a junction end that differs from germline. The CDR3 here is CASSGIPRREGAGANGLTF. The CDR3 DNA reads TGCGCCAGCAGCGGAATCCCAAGGCGGGAGGGCGCTGGGGCCAACGGCCTGACTTTC. This chain joins TRBV5-1 and TRBJ2-6; 9 positions agree with TRBD2. CDR3 length: 19 residues. Germline V CDR1 and CDR2: SGHRS, YFSETQ.

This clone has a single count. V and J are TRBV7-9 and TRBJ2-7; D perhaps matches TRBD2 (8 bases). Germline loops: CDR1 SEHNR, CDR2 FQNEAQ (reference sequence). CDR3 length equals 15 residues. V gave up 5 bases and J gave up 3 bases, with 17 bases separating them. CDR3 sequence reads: CASSPREGASYEQYF. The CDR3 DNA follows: TGTGCCAGCAGCCCCCGGGAGGGGGCAAGCTACGAGCAGTACTTC.

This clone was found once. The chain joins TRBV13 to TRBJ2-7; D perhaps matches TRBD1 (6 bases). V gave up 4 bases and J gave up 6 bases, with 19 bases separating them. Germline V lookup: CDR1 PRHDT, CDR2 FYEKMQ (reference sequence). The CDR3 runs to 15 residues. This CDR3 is CASSSDRYPSREQYF. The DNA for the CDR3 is TGTGCCAGCAGCTCGGACAGATACCCCTCTCGCGAGCAGTACTTC. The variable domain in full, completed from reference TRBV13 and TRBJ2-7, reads AAGVIQSPRHLIKEKRETATLKCYPIPRHDTVYWYQQGPGQDPQFLISFYEKMQSDKGSIPDRFSAQQFSDYHSELNMSSLELGDSALYFCASSSDRYPSREQYFGPGTRLTVT.

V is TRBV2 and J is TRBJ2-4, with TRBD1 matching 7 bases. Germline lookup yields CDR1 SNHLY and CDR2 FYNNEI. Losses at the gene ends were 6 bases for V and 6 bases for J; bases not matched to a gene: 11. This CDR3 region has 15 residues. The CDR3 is CASRRTTGAVNIQYF. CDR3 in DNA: TGTGCCAGCAGGCGAACCACAGGGGCCGTAAACATTCAGTACTTC.

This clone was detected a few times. The CDR3 DNA sequence: TGCAGTGCTCACAAGCAAGAGACCCAGTACTTC. It is translated as CSAHKQETQYF. The V and J genes are TRBV20-1 and TRBJ2-5; D is unresolved. Per germline, CDR1 DFQATT and CDR2 SNEGSKA (reference sequence). The CDR3 spans 11 residues. V was trimmed by 5 bases and J by 2 bases, leaving 6 bases between them.

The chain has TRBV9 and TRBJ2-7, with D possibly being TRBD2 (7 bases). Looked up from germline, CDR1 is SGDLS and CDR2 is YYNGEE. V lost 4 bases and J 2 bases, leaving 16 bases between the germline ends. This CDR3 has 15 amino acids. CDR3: CASSKGGAGTYEQYF. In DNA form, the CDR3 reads TGTGCCAGCAGCAAAGGGGGGGCCGGCACCTACGAGCAGTACTTC.

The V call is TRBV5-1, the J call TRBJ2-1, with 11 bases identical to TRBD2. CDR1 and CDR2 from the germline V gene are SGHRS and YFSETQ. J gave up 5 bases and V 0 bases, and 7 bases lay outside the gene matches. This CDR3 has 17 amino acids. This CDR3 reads CASSLVTSGALDNEQFF. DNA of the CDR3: TGCGCCAGCAGCTTGGTGACTAGCGGGGCCCTTGACAATGAGCAGTTCTTC. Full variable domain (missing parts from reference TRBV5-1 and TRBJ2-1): KAGVTQTPRYLIKTRGQQVTLSCSPISGHRSVSWYQQTPGQGLQFLFEYFSETQRNKGNFPGRFSGRQFSNSRSEMNVSTLELGDSALYLCASSLVTSGALDNEQFFGPGTRLTVL.

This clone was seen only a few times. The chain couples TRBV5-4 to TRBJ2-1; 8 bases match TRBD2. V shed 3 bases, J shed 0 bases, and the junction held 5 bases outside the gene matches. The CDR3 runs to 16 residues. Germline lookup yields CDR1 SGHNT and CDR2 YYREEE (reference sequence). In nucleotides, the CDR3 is TGTGCCAGCAGCTCCGGGAGGGAACGCTCCTACAATGAGCAGTTCTTC. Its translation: CASSSGRERSYNEQFF.

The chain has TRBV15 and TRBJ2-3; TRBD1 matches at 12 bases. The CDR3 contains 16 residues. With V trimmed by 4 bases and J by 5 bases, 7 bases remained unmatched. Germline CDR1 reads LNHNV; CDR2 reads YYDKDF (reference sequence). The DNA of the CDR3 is TGTGCCACCAGCAAGGGACAGGGGGCGGAAAGAGATACGCAGTATTTT. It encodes CATSKGQGAERDTQYF.

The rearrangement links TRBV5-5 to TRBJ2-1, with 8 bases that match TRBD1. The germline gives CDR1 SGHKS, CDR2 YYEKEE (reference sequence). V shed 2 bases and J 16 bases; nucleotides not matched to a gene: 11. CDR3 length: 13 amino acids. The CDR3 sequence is CASSFYRQGWGFF. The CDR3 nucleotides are TGTGCCAGCAGCTTTTACAGACAGGGGTGGGGTTTCTTC. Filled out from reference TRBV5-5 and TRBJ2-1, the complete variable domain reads DAGVTQSPTHLIKTRGQQVTLRCSPISGHKSVSWYQQVLGQGPQFIFQYYEKEERGRGNFPDRFSARQFPNYSSELNVNALLLGDSALYLCASSFYRQGWGFFGPGTRLTVL.

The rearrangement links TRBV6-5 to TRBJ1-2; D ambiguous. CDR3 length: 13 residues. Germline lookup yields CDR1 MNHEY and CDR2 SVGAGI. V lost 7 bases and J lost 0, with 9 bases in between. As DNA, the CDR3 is TGTGCCAGCAACCACCGGGCTAACTATGGCTACACCTTC. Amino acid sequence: CASNHRANYGYTF.

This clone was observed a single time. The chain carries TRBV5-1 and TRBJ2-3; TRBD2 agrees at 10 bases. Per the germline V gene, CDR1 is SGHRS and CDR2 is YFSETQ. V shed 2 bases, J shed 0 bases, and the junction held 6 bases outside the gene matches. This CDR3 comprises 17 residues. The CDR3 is CASSFLPGLASTDTQYF. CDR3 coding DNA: TGCGCCAGCAGCTTTCTTCCGGGACTAGCGAGCACAGATACGCAGTATTTT.